This paragraph covers one TCR beta chain sequence. Its antigen remains unidentified. The data are from a study of T-cell memory formation after mild COVID-19. Study-wide background: Clusters were largely donor specific. General study results and limits: Pre-infection memory showed some responding clones, and this suggested that cross-reactive memory joined.

TCRdb analysed the 5' RACE reads with MiXCR anew, one entry per CDR3 protein. This table has 550,000 to 600,000 distinct CDR3 sequences, 15% to 20% appearing once. The germline V gene encodes CDR1 MNHEY and CDR2 SVGAGI. J lost 2 bases, V lost 8 bases, and 10 bases had no gene match. The CDR3 totals 15 residues. The rearrangement joins TRBV6-5 to TRBJ2-7, with 9 bases aligning to TRBD1. The source is an adult woman who had mild COVID-19 (a few samples of this study predate the infection). Cell type and time point are not known. The sample consisted of PBMCs or a T cell subset sorted from them (not recorded which). CDR3 sequence: CASAAGTGQAYEQYF. The CDR3 DNA is TGTGCCAGCGCCGCCGGGACAGGGCAAGCCTACGAGCAGTACTTC.